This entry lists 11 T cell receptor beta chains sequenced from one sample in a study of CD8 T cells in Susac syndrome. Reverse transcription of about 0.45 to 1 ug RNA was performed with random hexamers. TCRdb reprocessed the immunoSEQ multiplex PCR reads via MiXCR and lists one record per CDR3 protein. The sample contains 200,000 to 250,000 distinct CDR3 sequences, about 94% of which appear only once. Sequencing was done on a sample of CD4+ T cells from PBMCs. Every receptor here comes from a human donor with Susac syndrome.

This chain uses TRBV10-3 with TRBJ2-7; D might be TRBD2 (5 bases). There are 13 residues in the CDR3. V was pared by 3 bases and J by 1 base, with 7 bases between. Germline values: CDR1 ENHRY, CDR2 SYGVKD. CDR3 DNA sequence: TGTGCCATCAGTGAAAGCGGATCCTACGAGCAGTACTTC. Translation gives CAISESGSYEQYF.

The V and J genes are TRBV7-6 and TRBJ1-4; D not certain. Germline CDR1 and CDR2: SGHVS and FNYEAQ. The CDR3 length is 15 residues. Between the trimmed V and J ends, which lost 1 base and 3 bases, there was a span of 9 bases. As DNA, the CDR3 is TGTGCCAGCAGCTTAGAGGCGCAGGCTAATGAAAAACTGTTTTTT. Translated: CASSLEAQANEKLFF.

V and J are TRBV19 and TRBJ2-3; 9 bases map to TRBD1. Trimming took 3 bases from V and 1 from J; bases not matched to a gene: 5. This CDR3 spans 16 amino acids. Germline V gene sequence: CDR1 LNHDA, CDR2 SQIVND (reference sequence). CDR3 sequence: CASSMTGQGGTDTQYF. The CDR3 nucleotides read TGTGCCAGTAGTATGACGGGACAGGGAGGCACAGATACGCAGTATTTT.

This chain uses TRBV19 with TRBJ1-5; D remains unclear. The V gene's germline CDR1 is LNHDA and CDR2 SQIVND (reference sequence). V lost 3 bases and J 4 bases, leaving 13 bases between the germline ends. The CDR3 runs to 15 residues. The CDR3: CASSIRDLSNQPQHF. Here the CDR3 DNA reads TGTGCCAGTAGTATCCGGGATCTTTCTAATCAGCCCCAGCATTTT.

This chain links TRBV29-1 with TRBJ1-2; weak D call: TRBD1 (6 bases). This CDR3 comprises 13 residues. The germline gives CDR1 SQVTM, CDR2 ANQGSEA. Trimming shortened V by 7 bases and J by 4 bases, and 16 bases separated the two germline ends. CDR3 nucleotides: TGCAGCGATCGGTCCGACAGGCTCTATGGCTACACCTTC. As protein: CSDRSDRLYGYTF. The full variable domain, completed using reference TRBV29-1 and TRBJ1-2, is SAVISQKPSRDICQRGTSLTIQCQVDSQVTMMFWYRQQPGQSLTLIATANQGSEATYESGFVIDKFPISRPNLTFSTLTVSNMSPEDSSIYLCSDRSDRLYGYTFGSGTRLTVV.

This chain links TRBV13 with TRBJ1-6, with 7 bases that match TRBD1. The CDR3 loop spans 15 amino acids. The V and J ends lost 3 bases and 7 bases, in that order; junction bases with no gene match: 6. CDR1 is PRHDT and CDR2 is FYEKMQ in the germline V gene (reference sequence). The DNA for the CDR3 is TGTGCCAGCAGCTTGACAGGGCTGAAAAATTCACCCCTCCACTTT. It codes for CASSLTGLKNSPLHF.

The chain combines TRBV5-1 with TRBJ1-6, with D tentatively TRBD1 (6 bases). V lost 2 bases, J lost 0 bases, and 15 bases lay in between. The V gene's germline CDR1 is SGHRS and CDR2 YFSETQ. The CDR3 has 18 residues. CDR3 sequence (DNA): TGCGCCAGCAGCTTTCGGGGGCCTCAGAGCTCCTATAATTCACCCCTCCACTTT. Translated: CASSFRGPQSSYNSPLHF.

In DNA form, the CDR3 reads TGTGCCAGCAGCTTAGCGGCAGGCCCCTCGGCTGAAGCTTTCTTT. This sequence encodes CASSLAAGPSAEAFF. This rearrangement joins TRBV7-2 to TRBJ1-1; D gene unclear. Trimming left V 0 bases short and J 6 bases short, with 14 bases between. The CDR3 covers 15 residues. Germline-derived CDR1 and CDR2 are SGHTA and FQGNSA.

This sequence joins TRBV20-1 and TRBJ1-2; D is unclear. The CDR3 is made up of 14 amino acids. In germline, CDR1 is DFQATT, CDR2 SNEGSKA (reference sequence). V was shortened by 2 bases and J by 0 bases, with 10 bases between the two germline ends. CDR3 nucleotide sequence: TGCAGTGCTAGATCCAAGGAGACTAACTATGGCTACACCTTC. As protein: CSARSKETNYGYTF.

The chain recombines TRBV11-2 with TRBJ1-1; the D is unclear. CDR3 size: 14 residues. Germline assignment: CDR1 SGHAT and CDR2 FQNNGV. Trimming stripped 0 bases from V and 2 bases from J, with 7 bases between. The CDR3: CASSLEAGNTEAFF. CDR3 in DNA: TGTGCCAGCAGCTTAGAAGCGGGAAACACTGAAGCTTTCTTT.

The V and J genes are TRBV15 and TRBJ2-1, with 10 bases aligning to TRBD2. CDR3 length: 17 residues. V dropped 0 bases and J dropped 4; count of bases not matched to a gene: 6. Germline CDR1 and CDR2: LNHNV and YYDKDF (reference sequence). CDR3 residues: CATSRDTSGAQYNEQFF. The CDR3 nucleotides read TGTGCCACCAGCAGAGACACTAGCGGGGCCCAATACAATGAGCAGTTCTTC.